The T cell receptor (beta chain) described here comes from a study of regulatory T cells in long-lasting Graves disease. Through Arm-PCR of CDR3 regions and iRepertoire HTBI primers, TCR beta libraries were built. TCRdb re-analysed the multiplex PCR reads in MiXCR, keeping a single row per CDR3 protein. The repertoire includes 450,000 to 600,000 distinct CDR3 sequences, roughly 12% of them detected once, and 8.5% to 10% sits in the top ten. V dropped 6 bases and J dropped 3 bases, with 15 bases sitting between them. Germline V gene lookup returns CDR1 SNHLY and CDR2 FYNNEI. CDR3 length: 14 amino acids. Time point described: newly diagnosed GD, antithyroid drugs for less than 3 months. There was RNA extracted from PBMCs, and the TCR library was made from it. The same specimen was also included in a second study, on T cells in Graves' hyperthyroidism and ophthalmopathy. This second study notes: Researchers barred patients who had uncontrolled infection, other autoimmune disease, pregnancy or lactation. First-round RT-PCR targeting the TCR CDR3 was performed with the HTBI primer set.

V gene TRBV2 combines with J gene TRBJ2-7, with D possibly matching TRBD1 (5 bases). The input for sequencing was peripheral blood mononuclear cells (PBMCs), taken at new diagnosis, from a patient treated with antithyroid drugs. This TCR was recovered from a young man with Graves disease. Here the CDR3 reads CASSPTAIFYEQYF. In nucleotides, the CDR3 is TGTGCCAGCAGCCCGACAGCGATTTTCTACGAGCAGTACTTC.